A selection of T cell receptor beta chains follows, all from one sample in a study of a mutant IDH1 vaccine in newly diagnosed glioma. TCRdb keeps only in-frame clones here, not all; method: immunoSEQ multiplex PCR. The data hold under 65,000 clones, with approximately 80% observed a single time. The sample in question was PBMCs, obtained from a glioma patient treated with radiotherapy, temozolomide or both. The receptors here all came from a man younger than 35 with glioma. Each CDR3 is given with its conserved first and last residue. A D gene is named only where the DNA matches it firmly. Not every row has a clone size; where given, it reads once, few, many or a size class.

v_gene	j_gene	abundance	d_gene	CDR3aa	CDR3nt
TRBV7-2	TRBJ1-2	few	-	CASSLDLHNYGYTF	TGTGCCAGCAGCTTAGACCTCCATAACTATGGCTACACCTTC
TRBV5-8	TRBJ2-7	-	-	CASSLLAERYEQYF	TGTGCCAGCAGCTTGTTGGCGGAGAGATACGAGCAGTACTTC
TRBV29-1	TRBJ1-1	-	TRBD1	CSVGTGFSNTEAFF	TGCAGCGTGGGGACAGGTTTCTCGAACACTGAAGCTTTCTTT
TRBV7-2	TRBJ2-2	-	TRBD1	CASSFGYGTGKAGGELFF	TGTGCCAGCAGCTTTGGCTACGGGACAGGGAAGGCTGGTGGGGAGCTGTTTTTT
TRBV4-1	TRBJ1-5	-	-	CASSQFGGGQPQHF	TGCGCCAGCAGCCAATTCGGGGGAGGTCAGCCCCAGCATTTT
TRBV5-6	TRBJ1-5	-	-	CASSLSGGLGNQPQHF	TGTGCCAGCAGCTTGAGCGGGGGTCTGGGCAATCAGCCCCAGCATTTT
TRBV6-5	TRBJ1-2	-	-	CASSYSSSGFPGYTF	TGTGCCAGCAGTTACTCGAGTTCCGGGTTTCCTGGCTACACCTTC
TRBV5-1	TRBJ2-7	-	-	CASSENYEQYF	TGCGCCAGCAGCGAAAACTACGAGCAGTACTTC
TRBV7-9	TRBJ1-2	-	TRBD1	CASSLARGQNGYTF	TGTGCCAGCAGCTTGGCCAGGGGGCAAAATGGCTACACCTTC
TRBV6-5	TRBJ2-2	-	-	CASSQTGNTGELFF	TGTGCCAGCAGTCAGACAGGGAACACCGGGGAGCTGTTTTTT
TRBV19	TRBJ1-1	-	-	CASSRGMNTEAFF	TGTGCCAGTAGTAGGGGTATGAACACTGAAGCTTTCTTT
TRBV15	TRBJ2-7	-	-	CATSRDNGAYEQYF	TGTGCCACCAGCAGAGATAACGGGGCTTACGAGCAGTACTTC
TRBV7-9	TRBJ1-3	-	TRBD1	CASSPRDSATGNTIYF	TGTGCCAGCAGCCCAAGGGACAGCGCTACTGGAAACACCATATATTTT
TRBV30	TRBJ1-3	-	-	CAVAGNTIYF	TGTGCAGTCGCTGGAAACACCATATATTTT
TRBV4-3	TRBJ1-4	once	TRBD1	CASSRMHRGTNEKLFF	TGCGCCAGCAGCCGAATGCACAGGGGAACTAATGAAAAACTGTTTTTT
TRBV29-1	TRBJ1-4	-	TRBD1	CSVRGLGDREGEKLFF	TGCAGCGTGCGGGGTCTAGGGGACAGGGAAGGTGAAAAACTGTTTTTT
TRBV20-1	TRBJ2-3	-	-	CSASRPDTQYF	TGCAGTGCTAGCCGGCCGGATACGCAGTATTTT
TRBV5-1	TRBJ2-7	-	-	CASSLTSNRGGSYEQYF	TGCGCCAGCAGCTTGACCTCCAACAGGGGGGGCTCCTACGAGCAGTACTTC
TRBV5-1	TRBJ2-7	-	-	CASSLNYEQYF	TGCGCCAGCAGCCTCAACTACGAGCAGTACTTC
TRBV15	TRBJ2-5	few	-	CATSRDLIPAPKETQYF	TGTGCCACCAGCAGAGATCTGATTCCAGCGCCCAAAGAGACCCAGTACTTC
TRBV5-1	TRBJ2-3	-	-	CASSLDGIGSDTQYF	TGCGCCAGCAGCTTGGACGGAATCGGTTCAGATACGCAGTATTTT
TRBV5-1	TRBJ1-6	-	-	CASSLVRVHDSPLHF	TGCGCCAGCAGCTTGGTTCGCGTCCATGATTCACCCCTCCACTTT
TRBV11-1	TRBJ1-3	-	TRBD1	CASSAGQGRPPSGNTIYF	TGTGCCAGCAGCGCTGGACAGGGGCGACCTCCTTCTGGAAACACCATATATTTT
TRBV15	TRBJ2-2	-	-	CATSRDWGSGELFF	TGTGCCACCAGCAGAGATTGGGGTTCCGGGGAGCTGTTTTTT
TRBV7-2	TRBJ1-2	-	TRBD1	CASSLDRGMGGYTF	TGTGCCAGCAGCTTGGACAGGGGAATGGGAGGCTACACCTTC
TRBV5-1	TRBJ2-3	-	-	CASSSTSSGDTQYF	TGCGCCAGCAGCTCAACATCATCGGGAGATACGCAGTATTTT
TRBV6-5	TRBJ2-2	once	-	CASSYRGYTGELFF	TGTGCCAGCAGTTACAGAGGGTACACCGGGGAGCTGTTTTTT
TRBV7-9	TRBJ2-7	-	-	CASRLGHTYEQYF	TGTGCCAGCAGACTGGGACATACCTACGAGCAGTACTTC
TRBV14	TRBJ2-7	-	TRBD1	CASSQRQGPPYEQYF	TGTGCCAGCAGCCAAAGACAGGGTCCCCCCTACGAGCAGTACTTC
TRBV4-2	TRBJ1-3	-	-	CASSQDPGSNTIYF	TGTGCCAGCAGCCAAGATCCCGGGTCTAACACCATATATTTT
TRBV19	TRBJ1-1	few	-	CASRPYGGGKTEAFF	TGTGCCAGTAGACCATACGGGGGGGGGAAAACTGAAGCTTTCTTT
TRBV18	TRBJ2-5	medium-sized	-	CASSSRRGPQETQYF	TGTGCCAGCTCATCTCGCAGGGGTCCGCAAGAGACCCAGTACTTC
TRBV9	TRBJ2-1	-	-	CASSAGLLNEQFF	TGTGCCAGCAGCGCGGGACTCCTCAATGAGCAGTTCTTC
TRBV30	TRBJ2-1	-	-	CAWSHGAEQFF	TGTGCCTGGAGTCACGGGGCCGAGCAGTTCTTC
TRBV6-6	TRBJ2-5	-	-	CASSYSRETQYF	TGTGCCAGCAGTTACTCGCGAGAGACCCAGTACTTC
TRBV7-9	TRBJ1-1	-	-	CASNKRAAVEAFF	TGTGCCAGCAACAAGAGGGCAGCAGTCGAAGCTTTCTTT
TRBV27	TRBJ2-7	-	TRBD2	CASSLAGLGYEQYF	TGTGCCAGCAGTTTAGCAGGACTAGGGTACGAGCAGTACTTC
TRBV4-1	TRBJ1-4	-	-	CASSQPGQIPGGEKLFF	TGCGCCAGCAGCCAACCGGGACAAATTCCCGGAGGTGAAAAACTGTTTTTT
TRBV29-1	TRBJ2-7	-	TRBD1	CSVPGTGGSSYEQYF	TGCAGCGTCCCAGGGACAGGGGGAAGCTCCTACGAGCAGTACTTC
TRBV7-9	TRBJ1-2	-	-	CASSLQGLYGYTF	TGTGCCAGCAGCTTGCAGGGCCTATATGGCTACACCTTC
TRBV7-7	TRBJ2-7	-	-	CASSLYGNYEQYF	TGTGCTAGCAGCTTATACGGAAATTACGAGCAGTACTTC
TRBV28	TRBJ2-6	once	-	CATCRPRVSGANVLTF	TGTGCCACCTGCAGGCCCCGGGTCTCTGGGGCCAACGTCCTGACTTTC
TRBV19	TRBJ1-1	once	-	CASSIGDWYTEAFF	TGTGCCAGTAGTATCGGGGACTGGTACACTGAAGCTTTCTTT
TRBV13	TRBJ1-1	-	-	CASSLELENTEAFF	TGTGCCAGCAGCTTAGAACTGGAGAACACTGAAGCTTTCTTT
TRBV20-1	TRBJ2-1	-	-	CSASDYNEQFF	TGCAGTGCTAGTGACTACAATGAGCAGTTCTTC
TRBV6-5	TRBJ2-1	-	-	CASTSRGEQFF	TGTGCCAGCACCAGCCGGGGTGAGCAGTTCTTC
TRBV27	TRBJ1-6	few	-	CASSLFGGSPLHF	TGTGCCAGCAGTTTATTCGGGGGTTCACCCCTCCACTTT
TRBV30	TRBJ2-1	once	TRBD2	CAWSVLAGGYNEQFF	TGTGCCTGGAGTGTACTTGCGGGGGGTTACAATGAGCAGTTCTTC
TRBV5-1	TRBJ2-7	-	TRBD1	CASSVDRDSYEQYF	TGCGCCAGCAGCGTAGACAGGGACTCCTACGAGCAGTACTTC
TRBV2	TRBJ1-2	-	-	CASSDRPTAYGYTF	TGTGCCAGCAGTGATAGGCCCACCGCCTATGGCTACACCTTC